The 13 T cell receptor beta chains presented below share a single source sample, sequenced in a study of T-cell memory formation after mild COVID-19. TCRdb independently ran MiXCR on the 5' RACE reads; one entry per CDR3 protein. Among around 340,000 distinct CDR3 sequences, roughly an eighth were seen once, and the ten largest hold about 20%. Sequencing was performed on PBMCs or a T cell subset sorted from them (not recorded which). These receptors came from a young man who had mild COVID-19 (a few samples of this study predate the infection). Cell type and time point are not known.

This clonotype came up a few times. The V and J genes are TRBV25-1 and TRBJ2-5; weak D call: TRBD1 (6 bases). The CDR3 runs 14 residues. Between the trimmed V and J ends, which lost 2 bases and 7 bases, there was a span of 14 bases. Looked up from germline, CDR1 is MGHDK and CDR2 is SYGVNS. For the CDR3, the DNA is TGTGCCAGCAGTGAAATGGCCAGGGGTACGACCCAGTACTTC. Its translation is CASSEMARGTTQYF.

The V and J genes are TRBV7-9 and TRBJ1-1, with 9 bases aligning to TRBD1. CDR1 and CDR2 (germline): SEHNR, FQNEAQ (reference sequence). The ends lost 5 bases at V and 0 bases at J; junction bases unmatched: 13. The CDR3 loop spans 18 amino acids. CDR3: CASSAYGTGKILNTEAFF. The DNA of the CDR3 is TGTGCCAGCAGCGCCTATGGGACAGGGAAAATCTTGAACACTGAAGCTTTCTTT.

The CDR3 DNA sequence: TGCAGCGTTGGGGGCAATGAGCAGTTCTTC. Translation: CSVGGNEQFF. The chain employs TRBV29-1 and TRBJ2-1; D is undetermined. Germline V CDR1 and CDR2: SQVTM, ANQGSEA. This CDR3 has 10 residues. V lost 4 bases and J lost 6, with 4 bases in between.

The chain combines TRBV12-3 or TRBV12-4 with TRBJ2-7; 7 bases are shared with TRBD2. The CDR3 covers 12 residues. Trimming at V came to 5 bases and at J to 5 bases, leaving 3 bases not matched to a gene. The CDR3 spells CASSASGDEQYF. In DNA, the CDR3 is TGTGCCAGCAGTGCCAGCGGGGACGAGCAGTACTTC.

The chain uses TRBV28 and TRBJ1-6; 7 bases are shared with TRBD1. V lost 9 bases to trimming and J lost 2 bases; unmatched junction nucleotides: 4. Per the germline V gene, CDR1 is MDHEN and CDR2 is SYDVKM. This CDR3 spans 14 amino acids. The CDR3 coding sequence is TGTGCCAGACACAGGGGAACCTATAATTCACCCCTCCACTTT. As protein: CARHRGTYNSPLHF. The whole variable domain, filled in from reference TRBV28 and TRBJ1-6, reads DVKVTQSSRYLVKRTGEKVFLECVQDMDHENMFWYRQDPGLGLRLIYFSYDVKMKEKGDIPEGYSVSREKKERFSLILESASTNQTSMYLCARHRGTYNSPLHFGNGTRLTVT.

This rearrangement joins TRBV29-1 to TRBJ1-1; TRBD1 is a possible D gene (6 bases). The CDR3 extends over 13 amino acids. Trimming shortened V by 7 bases and J by 0 bases, and 12 bases separated the two germline ends. Germline loops: CDR1 SQVTM, CDR2 ANQGSEA. The CDR3 region is CSAGDTLNTEAFF. CDR3 bases: TGCAGCGCCGGGGACACGTTGAACACTGAAGCTTTCTTT.

This clonotype appeared a few times. The chain has TRBV11-2 and TRBJ1-6; tentatively, D is TRBD1 (5 bases). In germline, CDR1 is SGHAT, CDR2 FQNNGV. V was cut by 4 bases and J by 11 bases, with 15 bases left in between. The CDR3 totals 14 residues. Written as DNA, the CDR3 is TGTGCCAGCAGCTACCAGGGAATCCATACACCCCTCCACTTT. Encoded protein: CASSYQGIHTPLHF.

A few counts support this clonotype. This sequence joins TRBV5-1 and TRBJ2-3, with D tentatively TRBD1 or TRBD2 (5 bases each). The CDR3 consists of 14 residues. Trimming took off 3 bases at V and 0 bases at J, with 8 bases between the two ends. Germline V gene sequence: CDR1 SGHRS, CDR2 YFSETQ. This CDR3 is CASSWDQSTDTQYF. CDR3 nucleotide sequence: TGCGCCAGCAGCTGGGACCAGAGCACAGATACGCAGTATTTT.

Here the CDR3 DNA reads TGCAGTCTAACAGGGGGTAGCGGGGGTGATACGCAGTATTTT. Its protein product is CSLTGGSGGDTQYF. The rearrangement links TRBV20-1 to TRBJ2-3; D is perhaps TRBD2 (9 bases). With 8 bases removed from V and 6 bases from J, the gap between germline ends came to 21 bases. The germline V gene encodes CDR1 DFQATT and CDR2 SNEGSKA (reference sequence). CDR3 length: 14 amino acids.

In this sample, this clonotype turned up many times. The chain carries TRBV7-8 and TRBJ2-3; unclear D gene. Trimming took 5 bases from V and 6 from J, leaving 15 bases between them. This CDR3 contains 14 residues. Per germline, CDR1 SGHVS and CDR2 FQNEAQ. The DNA for the CDR3 is TGTGCCAGCAGCCCAACGAGAACCTCGGATACGCAGTATTTT. It specifies CASSPTRTSDTQYF.

This clonotype occurred a few times. This sequence joins TRBV6-5 and TRBJ2-1, with TRBD1 as a possible D gene (5 bases). The CDR3 has 15 residues. Per the germline V gene, CDR1 is MNHEY and CDR2 is SVGAGI. Trimming pared 2 bases from V and 6 bases from J, leaving 14 bases between. The CDR3 DNA reads TGTGCCAGCAGTTACGTCCCAGGGATGACCAATGAGCAGTTCTTC. Amino acid sequence: CASSYVPGMTNEQFF.

This clonotype was counted only a few times. This chain joins TRBV2 and TRBJ1-1, with 9 bases aligning to TRBD1. Germline assignment: CDR1 SNHLY and CDR2 FYNNEI. This CDR3 contains 13 residues. The V and J ends lost 10 bases and 7 bases, in that order; junction bases with no gene match: 10. The CDR3 nucleotides are TGTGCCACCCTCGGAGAGGGACAGGGTGAAGCTTTCTTT. This encodes CATLGEGQGEAFF. The full variable domain, with the rest looked up from reference TRBV2 and TRBJ1-1, is EPEVTQTPSHQVTQMGQEVILRCVPISNHLYFYWYRQILGQKVEFLVSFYNNEISEKSEIFDDQFSVERPDGSNFTLKIRSTKLEDSAMYFCATLGEGQGEAFFGQGTRLTVV.

This clonotype came up a few times. The chain carries TRBV27 and TRBJ2-1; TRBD1 matches at 9 bases. Germline CDR1 and CDR2: MNHEY and SMNVEV (reference sequence). This CDR3 is 14 amino acids long. The V and J ends lost 6 bases and 10 bases, in that order; junction bases with no gene match: 10. CDR3 protein: CASRITQGAKEQFF. CDR3 DNA: TGTGCCAGCAGAATAACACAGGGGGCAAAGGAGCAGTTCTTC.